Shown below are 3 T cell receptor beta chains from a single sample sequenced in a study of blood T cell repertoires in COVID-19. Method: immunoSEQ multiplex PCR; TCRdb's copy keeps in-frame clones and lacks some. The sample yields about 430,000 clones, around 87% seen once. Specimen: PBMCs or T cells enriched from blood (not recorded which). The receptor source for this set is a man aged 30 to 39 who had recovered from COVID-19.

The chain joins TRBV11-3 to TRBJ2-1; 11 bases fit TRBD2. The CDR3 contains 17 residues. CDR1 SGHNT and CDR2 YENEEA come from the germline V gene. With V trimmed by 0 bases and J by 8 bases, 9 bases remained unmatched. The CDR3 here is CASSLESLAGGGDEQFF. The CDR3 bases are TGTGCCAGCAGCTTAGAATCGCTAGCGGGGGGAGGCGATGAGCAGTTCTTC.

Note on this clone: This sample includes further DNA sequences coding for the same CDR3. This rearrangement joins TRBV11-2 to TRBJ2-5; 10 nucleotides line up with TRBD2. CDR1 SGHAT and CDR2 FQNNGV come from the germline V gene. This CDR3 spans 16 amino acids. V was pared by 2 bases and J by 5 bases, with 8 bases of the junction left unmatched. The CDR3 is CASSLQASGSGETQYF. The CDR3 region has the DNA TGTGCCAGCAGCTTACAAGCTAGCGGGAGTGGGGAGACCCAGTACTTC.

The J gene is TRBJ2-7, the V gene TRBV29-1; D perhaps matches TRBD2 (6 bases). The length of the CDR3 is 12 residues. Deletions cut 0 bases from V and 4 bases from J, with 7 bases between. CDR1 and CDR2 from the germline V gene are SQVTM and ANQGSEA. CDR3 bases: TGCAGCGTTGAAGATCGGGAGTACGAGCAGTACTTC. Protein: CSVEDREYEQYF.